These 16 T cell receptor beta chains originate from one sample sequenced in a study of blood T cell repertoires in COVID-19. The protocol was immunoSEQ multiplex PCR, while the TCRdb copy is restricted to in-frame clones and leaves out a portion. This sample has roughly 360,000 clones, with roughly 90% found just once. The specimen sequenced was PBMCs or T cells enriched from blood (not recorded which). Every receptor here comes from a woman younger than 45 with acute COVID-19.

The table lists this clone with a count of one. The rearrangement links TRBV6-5 to TRBJ2-2, with 8 bases matching TRBD2. Trimming removed 6 bases from V and 4 bases from J; junction bases left unmatched: 4. The CDR3 is made up of 14 amino acids. Germline V gene lookup returns CDR1 MNHEY and CDR2 SVGAGI. The CDR3 region is CASSYGGGTGELFF. The DNA for the CDR3 is TGTGCCAGCAGCTACGGGGGGGGCACCGGGGAGCTGTTTTTT.

The chain carries TRBV6-1 and TRBJ2-4; 10 bases are shared with TRBD1. Germline CDR1 reads MNHNS; CDR2 reads SASEGT. This CDR3 region has 14 residues. The J segment lost 9 bases and the V segment lost 3 bases, leaving 5 bases of the junction unmatched. The CDR3 sequence is CASSERQGAVIQYF. For the CDR3, the DNA is TGTGCCAGCAGTGAGAGACAGGGGGCGGTCATTCAGTACTTC.

The rearrangement links TRBV28 to TRBJ2-7; the D gene is possibly TRBD1 (6 bases). Germline loops: CDR1 MDHEN, CDR2 SYDVKM. V lost 5 bases to trimming and J lost 2 bases, with 13 bases between them. This CDR3 region has 14 residues. CDR3 nucleotide sequence: TGTGCCAGCAGTCTCCGGGACAACCCCTACGAGCAGTACTTC. Residues: CASSLRDNPYEQYF.

Comments on this clone: Other DNA sequences in the same sample also yield this CDR3. This chain links TRBV18 with TRBJ2-6; 10 nucleotides line up with TRBD1. The CDR3 spans 16 residues. Germline CDR1 KGHSH, CDR2 LQKENI. The ends lost 2 bases at V and 4 bases at J; junction bases unmatched: 2. CDR3 in amino acids: CASSPGTGAGANVLTF. The CDR3 DNA is TGTGCCAGCTCACCAGGGACAGGGGCCGGGGCCAACGTCCTGACTTTC.

This chain uses TRBV6-2 or TRBV6-3 with TRBJ2-7; D perhaps matches TRBD2 (5 bases). Germline assignment: CDR1 MNHEY and CDR2 SVGEGT. V was clipped by 0 bases and J by 3 bases, with 12 bases between them. The CDR3 totals 15 residues. Here the CDR3 reads CASSYSLAAGYEQYF. CDR3 in DNA: TGTGCCAGCAGTTACTCCCTGGCCGCGGGCTACGAGCAGTACTTC.

This sequence joins TRBV24-1 and TRBJ2-3, with 7 nucleotides matching TRBD2. V was pared by 4 bases and J by 7 bases, with 1 base of the junction left unmatched. Germline V lookup: CDR1 KGHDR, CDR2 SFDVKD. There are 12 residues in the CDR3. The CDR3 loop is CATSEGLYTQYF. In nucleotides, the CDR3 is TGTGCCACCAGTGAGGGACTATATACGCAGTATTTT.

This chain connects TRBV2 to TRBJ1-1; TRBD1 is a possible D gene (6 bases). The CDR3 sequence is 15 residues long. CDR1 SNHLY and CDR2 FYNNEI come from the germline V gene. Trimming pared 6 bases from V and 1 base from J, leaving 15 bases between. CDR3 nucleotide sequence: TGTGCCAGCAGACACCCGGACAGAGCGAACACTGAAGCTTTCTTT. It specifies CASRHPDRANTEAFF.

This sequence joins TRBV7-2 and TRBJ2-2, with 10 bases aligning to TRBD2. CDR1 and CDR2 (germline): SGHTA, FQGNSA. The CDR3 spans 15 residues. J was trimmed by 2 bases and V by 8 bases; bases with no gene match: 5. CDR3 residues: CASFSGGPNTGELFF. For the CDR3, the DNA is TGTGCCAGCTTTAGCGGGGGGCCAAACACCGGGGAGCTGTTTTTT.

The J gene is TRBJ2-1, the V gene TRBV2, with D possibly being TRBD1 (6 bases). Germline assignment: CDR1 SNHLY and CDR2 FYNNEI. The CDR3 is 15 amino acids. The V gene lost 4 bases and the J gene lost 4 bases, with 14 bases spanning the gap. DNA of the CDR3: TGTGCCAGCAGTGCCCGACAGGCGTTGTACAATGAGCAGTTCTTC. Translated, it gives CASSARQALYNEQFF.

This clone was observed a few times. V is TRBV29-1 and J is TRBJ1-2, with D perhaps matching TRBD1 (6 bases). Trimming cost V 3 bases and J 8 bases, with 10 bases left between them. The CDR3 sequence is 11 residues long. Germline V CDR1 and CDR2: SQVTM, ANQGSEA. The CDR3, as DNA: TGCAGCGTTGACAGTCAGGGGGGCTACACCTTC. Amino acids: CSVDSQGGYTF.

The chain employs TRBV2 and TRBJ1-1; a weak D match, TRBD1 (5 bases). Trimming stripped 9 bases from V and 0 bases from J, with 11 bases between. This CDR3 is 13 amino acids long. CDR1 SNHLY and CDR2 FYNNEI come from the germline V gene. CDR3 DNA sequence: TGTGCCAGTAGACAGCGCATGAACACTGAAGCTTTCTTT. Amino acid sequence: CASRQRMNTEAFF.

About this clone itself: Different DNA sequences within this sample yield the same CDR3. V gene TRBV24-1 combines with J gene TRBJ1-2; the D is unclear. V dropped 0 bases and J dropped 2 bases, with 6 bases sitting between them. The CDR3 runs to 14 residues. The germline CDR1 and CDR2 sequences are KGHDR and SFDVKD. Here the CDR3 reads CATSDLSLNYGYTF. In DNA, the CDR3 is TGTGCCACCAGTGATTTGAGTCTAAACTATGGCTACACCTTC.

CDR3 sequence reads: CASSMGTGGEYEQYF. The CDR3 DNA reads TGTGCCAGTAGTATGGGGACAGGGGGCGAATACGAGCAGTACTTC. The rearrangement joins TRBV19 to TRBJ2-7, with 12 bases identical to TRBD1. The CDR3 totals 15 residues. Losses at the gene ends were 3 bases for V and 4 bases for J; bases not matched to a gene: 4. In germline, CDR1 is LNHDA, CDR2 SQIVND (reference sequence). The full variable domain, rest sourced from reference TRBV19 and TRBJ2-7, is DGGITQSPKYLFRKEGQNVTLSCEQNLNHDAMYWYRQDPGQGLRLIYYSQIVNDFQKGDIAEGYSVSREKKESFPLTVTSAQKNPTAFYLCASSMGTGGEYEQYFGPGTRLTVT.

This rearrangement joins TRBV18 to TRBJ1-4; D unclear. CDR1 is KGHSH and CDR2 is LQKENI in the germline V gene. The length of the CDR3 is 16 residues. V was shortened by 5 bases and J by 2 bases, with 15 bases between the two germline ends. CDR3 nucleotides: TGTGCCAGCTCATCCCAACATTTGGTCACTAATGAAAAACTGTTTTTT. The encoded protein is CASSSQHLVTNEKLFF.

The chain links TRBV4-1 to TRBJ2-2; 8 bases map to TRBD1. CDR1 and CDR2 (germline): MGHRA, YSYEKL. Losses at the gene ends were 1 base for V and 0 bases for J; bases not matched to a gene: 4. The CDR3 runs to 17 residues. CDR3 amino acids: CASSQAGQGPNTGELFF. The CDR3, as DNA: TGCGCCAGCAGCCAAGCCGGACAGGGTCCGAACACCGGGGAGCTGTTTTTT.

The V call is TRBV6-5, the J call TRBJ1-5; possible D gene TRBD1, 6 bases. V gave up 6 bases and J gave up 4 bases, with 13 bases separating them. The length of the CDR3 is 14 residues. Germline CDR1 is MNHEY and CDR2 is SVGAGI. CDR3 in DNA: TGTGCCAGCAGGCGCACAGGGTTAAATCAGCCCCAGCATTTT. This encodes CASRRTGLNQPQHF.